This record concerns one T cell receptor (beta chain) sequence. The antigen is unknown. The data are from a study of cytomegalovirus exposure and HLA in healthy donors. In germline, CDR1 is GTSNPN, CDR2 SVGIG (reference sequence). J lost 4 bases, V lost 0 bases, and 1 base had no gene match. The CDR3 has 14 residues. Findings of the study overall: Earlier analysis found most TCR beta V segments productive about 87% or about 30% of the time. In a later analysis, V- and J-gene trimming of beta chains associated with a DCLRE1C missense variant, replicated independently.

The primer mix had 60 Vbeta and 13 Jbeta primers. In the original processing: Later analysis identified tens of millions of unique TCR beta chains, 8.5 million to 13 million shared. Data came from immunoSEQ multiplex PCR; TCRdb stores just in-frame clones and leaves some out. V, J and clone size derive from that table, while D and trimming were established from the DNA sequence. The sample consists of roughly 180,000 clones, around 80% of them appearing once. The sequence came from a woman in her 30s in good health and CMV-seropositive. Sequencing was done on a sample of PBMCs. The chain carries TRBV30 and TRBJ1-2, with TRBD1 matching 11 bases. The CDR3, as DNA: TGTGCCTGGAGTGTAGGGACAGGGGGCTATGGCTACACCTTC. Protein product: CAWSVGTGGYGYTF.